These T cell receptor beta chains were read from a single sample in a study of spatial heterogeneity in lung cancer. TCRdb re-derived calls from the 5' RACE reads in MiXCR, one entry per CDR3 protein. Of 40,000 or so distinct CDR3 sequences listed, 3% to 3.5% are singletons. The sample was normal lung tissue next to the tumor, taken at surgery. The receptors derive from a male donor with early-stage non-small cell lung cancer. Each CDR3 is given with its conserved first and last residue. Each record gives: V gene, D gene, clone size, J gene, CDR3 protein, CDR3 DNA. The D gene is left open where the match is weak. Size is stated for part of the rows, as once, few or many counts, or as a class when the clone is expanded.

V gene: TRBV12-3/TRBV12-4; D gene: TRBD1; clone size: many; J gene: TRBJ1-2; CDR3 protein: CASTATGQGVYGYTF; CDR3 DNA: TGTGCCAGCACCGCAACTGGACAGGGAGTATATGGCTACACCTTC
V gene: TRBV20-1; D gene: TRBD2; clone size: many; J gene: TRBJ2-3; CDR3 protein: CSAPSGGTPTTDTQYF; CDR3 DNA: TGCAGTGCCCCTAGCGGGGGGACCCCCACGACAGATACGCAGTATTTT
V gene: TRBV5-1; D gene: NA; clone size: NA; J gene: TRBJ2-1; CDR3 protein: CASSGTGPHNEQFF; CDR3 DNA: TGCGCCAGCAGCGGGACCGGGCCCCACAATGAGCAGTTCTTC
V gene: TRBV29-1; D gene: NA; clone size: many; J gene: TRBJ2-2; CDR3 protein: CSARFKVGTGELFF; CDR3 DNA: TGCAGCGCTCGATTTAAAGTGGGGACCGGGGAGCTGTTTTTT
V gene: TRBV20-1; D gene: NA; clone size: many; J gene: TRBJ2-3; CDR3 protein: CSARGVAGTDTQYF; CDR3 DNA: TGCAGTGCTAGAGGGGTTGCGGGCACAGATACGCAGTATTTT
V gene: TRBV6-5; D gene: NA; clone size: many; J gene: TRBJ2-3; CDR3 protein: CATNRRGRADTQYF; CDR3 DNA: TGTGCCACCAACAGGAGGGGGCGAGCAGATACGCAGTATTTT
V gene: TRBV12-3/TRBV12-4; D gene: TRBD1; clone size: many; J gene: TRBJ2-2; CDR3 protein: CASRRQGDTGELFF; CDR3 DNA: TGTGCCAGCAGAAGACAGGGTGACACCGGGGAGCTGTTTTTT
V gene: TRBV29-1; D gene: NA; clone size: many; J gene: TRBJ1-1; CDR3 protein: CSVSIGRSEAFF; CDR3 DNA: TGCAGCGTTTCTATAGGGCGTAGTGAAGCTTTCTTT
V gene: TRBV28; D gene: NA; clone size: many; J gene: TRBJ1-2; CDR3 protein: CASIPTGRPNYGYTF; CDR3 DNA: TGTGCCAGCATTCCCACCGGCCGCCCTAACTATGGCTACACCTTC
V gene: TRBV6-2/TRBV6-3; D gene: TRBD2; clone size: many; J gene: TRBJ2-5; CDR3 protein: CASSYSTLAGNQETQYF; CDR3 DNA: TGTGCCAGCAGTTACTCGACACTAGCGGGGAACCAAGAGACCCAGTACTTC
V gene: TRBV20-1; D gene: TRBD2; clone size: many; J gene: TRBJ2-3; CDR3 protein: CSARWSSGTADTQYF; CDR3 DNA: TGCAGTGCTAGATGGAGTAGCGGGACCGCAGATACGCAGTATTTT
V gene: TRBV21-1; D gene: NA; clone size: many; J gene: TRBJ1-2; CDR3 protein: CASSKRAGEVGYTF; CDR3 DNA: TGTGCCAGCAGCAAAAGAGCCGGGGAGGTTGGCTACACCTTC
V gene: TRBV28; D gene: NA; clone size: many; J gene: TRBJ2-7; CDR3 protein: CASSLISFRKGHYEQYF; CDR3 DNA: TGTGCCAGCAGTTTAATTTCCTTCCGAAAAGGTCACTACGAGCAGTACTTC
V gene: TRBV7-2; D gene: NA; clone size: many; J gene: TRBJ2-1; CDR3 protein: CASSQGPYNEQFF; CDR3 DNA: TGTGCCAGCAGCCAAGGACCATACAATGAGCAGTTCTTC